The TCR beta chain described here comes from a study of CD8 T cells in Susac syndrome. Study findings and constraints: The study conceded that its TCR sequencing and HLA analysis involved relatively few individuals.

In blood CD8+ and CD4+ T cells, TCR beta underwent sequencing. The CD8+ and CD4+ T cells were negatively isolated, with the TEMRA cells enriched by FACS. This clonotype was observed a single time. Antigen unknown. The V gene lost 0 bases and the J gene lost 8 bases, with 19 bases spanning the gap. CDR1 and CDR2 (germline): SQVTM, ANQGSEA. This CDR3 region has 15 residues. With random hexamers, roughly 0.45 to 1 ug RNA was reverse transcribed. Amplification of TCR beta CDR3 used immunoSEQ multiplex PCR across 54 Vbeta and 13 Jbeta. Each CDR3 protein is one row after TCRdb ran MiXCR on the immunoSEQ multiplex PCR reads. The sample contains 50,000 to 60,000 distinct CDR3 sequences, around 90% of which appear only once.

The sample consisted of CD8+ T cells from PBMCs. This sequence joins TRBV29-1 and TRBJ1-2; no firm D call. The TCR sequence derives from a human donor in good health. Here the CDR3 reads CSVEDLEKGWRGYTF. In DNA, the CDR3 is TGCAGCGTTGAAGATCTGGAAAAGGGATGGAGGGGCTACACCTTC.